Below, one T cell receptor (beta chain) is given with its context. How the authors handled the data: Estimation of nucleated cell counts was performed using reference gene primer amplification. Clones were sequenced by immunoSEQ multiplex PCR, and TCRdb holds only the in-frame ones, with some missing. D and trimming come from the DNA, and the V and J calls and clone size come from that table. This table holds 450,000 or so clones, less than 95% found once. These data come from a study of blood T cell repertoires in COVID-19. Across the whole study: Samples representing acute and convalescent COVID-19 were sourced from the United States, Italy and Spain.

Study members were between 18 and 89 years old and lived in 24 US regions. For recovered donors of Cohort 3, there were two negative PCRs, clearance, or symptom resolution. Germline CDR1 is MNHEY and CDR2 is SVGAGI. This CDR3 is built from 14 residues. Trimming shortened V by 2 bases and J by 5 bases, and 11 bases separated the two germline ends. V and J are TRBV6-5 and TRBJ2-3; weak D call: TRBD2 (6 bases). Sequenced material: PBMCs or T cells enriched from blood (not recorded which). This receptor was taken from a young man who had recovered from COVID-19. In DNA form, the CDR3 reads TGTGCCAGCAGTTACCAGATCGGGGGAGATACGCAGTATTTT. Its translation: CASSYQIGGDTQYF.